What follows is one T cell receptor (beta chain) and its context. The record originates from a study of blood T cell repertoires in COVID-19. As for the study in general: Spain, Italy and the United States supplied samples that represented acute and convalescent COVID-19. The analysed material was cDNA or gDNA that came from T cells, B-cell-depleted T cells, or PBMCs.

Clones were sequenced by immunoSEQ multiplex PCR, and TCRdb holds only the in-frame ones, with some missing. The data hold 200,000 to 300,000 clones, with roughly 88% observed a single time. Membership in each cohort depended on participant-reported clinical history. This sequence originates from a woman aged 40-49 years with acute COVID-19. Sequenced: PBMCs or T cells enriched from blood (not recorded which).

In DNA, the CDR3 is TGTGCCAGCCAGGGACAGATCTATGGCTACACCTTC. Its translation is CASQGQIYGYTF. This sequence joins TRBV28 and TRBJ1-2, with TRBD1 matching 7 bases. This CDR3 is 12 amino acids long. Germline V gene sequence: CDR1 MDHEN, CDR2 SYDVKM. V lost 8 bases to trimming and J lost 4 bases; unmatched junction nucleotides: 4.